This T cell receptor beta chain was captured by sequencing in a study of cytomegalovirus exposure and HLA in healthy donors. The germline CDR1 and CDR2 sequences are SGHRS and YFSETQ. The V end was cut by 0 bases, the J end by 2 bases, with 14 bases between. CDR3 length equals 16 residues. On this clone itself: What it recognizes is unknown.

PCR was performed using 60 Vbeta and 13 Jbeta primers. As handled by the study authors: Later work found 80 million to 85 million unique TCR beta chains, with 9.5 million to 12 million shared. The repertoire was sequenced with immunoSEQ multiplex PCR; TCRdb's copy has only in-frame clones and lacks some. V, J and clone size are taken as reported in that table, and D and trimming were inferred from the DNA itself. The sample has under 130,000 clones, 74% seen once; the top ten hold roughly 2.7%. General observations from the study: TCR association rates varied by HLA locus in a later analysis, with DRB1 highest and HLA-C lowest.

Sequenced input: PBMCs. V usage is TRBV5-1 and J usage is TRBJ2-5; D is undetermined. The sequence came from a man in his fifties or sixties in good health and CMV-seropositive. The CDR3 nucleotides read TGCGCCAGCAGCTTGGCCCCTCTAACCCCACAAGAGACCCAGTACTTC. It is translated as CASSLAPLTPQETQYF.